This section outlines one T cell receptor beta chain sequence together with its context. The target antigen is unknown. At the DNA level, this CDR3 is encoded by other sequences in the same sample as well. This sample was taken from a study of cytomegalovirus exposure and HLA in healthy donors. The overall study: HLA-typed donors were the source of 83 million or so unique TCRs held in an early data release.

Researchers ran the PCR with 60 Vbeta and 13 Jbeta primers. TCRdb's table, derived via immunoSEQ multiplex PCR, lists solely in-frame clones and lacks some. The profile covers roughly 200,000 clones, with 85% appearing a single time and less than 2.5% taken by the ten largest. The study, taken as a whole, reports: A reported reduction in N-insertions relative to the roughly 610-donor mean was seen in an Asian-associated ancestry cluster in a later analysis.

V lost 2 bases, J lost 6 bases, and 7 bases lay in between. Germline-derived CDR1 and CDR2 are SGHAT and FQNNGV. There are 12 residues in the CDR3. The sequencing sample was made of PBMCs. The chain employs TRBV11-2 and TRBJ1-1, with TRBD1 as a possible D gene (5 bases). This receptor was taken from a woman in her fifties or sixties in good health and CMV-seronegative. This CDR3 is CASSLSGAEAFF. CDR3 DNA sequence: TGTGCCAGCAGCTTATCGGGGGCTGAAGCTTTCTTT.